These T cell receptor beta chains were read from a single sample in a study of T cells after yellow fever vaccination. TCRdb reanalysed the 5' RACE reads using MiXCR and keeps one entry per CDR3 protein. The sample includes 620,000 or so distinct CDR3 sequences, 17% of them seen just once. The sample in question was PBMCs, obtained less than 6 days after the first yellow fever vaccination. All receptors come from a man between 18 and 35 years old who received the YFV17D yellow fever vaccine. Each CDR3 is given with its conserved first and last residue. The D gene is left open where the match is weak. The size of a clone is reported for some rows only, either as once, few or many, or as a class for expanded clones.

J,D,size,length,V,DNA,CDR3
TRBJ2-5,TRBD2,-,15,TRBV9,TGTGCCAGCAGCGCTGTAGCGGGAACACAAGAGACCCAGTACTTC,CASSAVAGTQETQYF
TRBJ2-4,TRBD2,few,15,TRBV6-1,TGTGCCAGCAGTGATAGCGGGGGGGCTAAAAACATTCAGTACTTC,CASSDSGGAKNIQYF
TRBJ2-4,TRBD1,few,17,TRBV12-5,TGTGCTAGTGGTTTGGTAGGGACAGGGTTAGCCAAAAACATTCAGTACTTC,CASGLVGTGLAKNIQYF
TRBJ1-2,-,few,17,TRBV7-9,TGTGCCAGCAGCTCCTCCCCGGACATCCGATTAAAGTATGGCTACACCTTC,CASSSSPDIRLKYGYTF
TRBJ2-5,-,-,13,TRBV27,TGTGCCAGCAGTTCTGCGTCCCTGGAGACCCAGTACTTC,CASSSASLETQYF
TRBJ2-4,-,-,15,TRBV10-2,TGCGCCAGCAGTGAGGGCAGGGTAGCCAAAAACATTCAGTACTTC,CASSEGRVAKNIQYF
TRBJ1-2,-,-,14,TRBV4-2,TGTGCCAGCAGCCAAGGCAGGCTTAACTATGGCTACACCTTC,CASSQGRLNYGYTF
TRBJ1-1,TRBD1,few,16,TRBV9,TGTGCCAGCAGCGGGGCCGGGACAGGGAGCCCCACTGAAGCTTTCTTT,CASSGAGTGSPTEAFF
TRBJ1-2,-,few,13,TRBV18,TGTGCCAGCTCACCACCGGGCCCCTATGGCTACACCTTC,CASSPPGPYGYTF
TRBJ2-5,-,few,13,TRBV12-5,TGTGCTAGTGGTCTCGGGGGCGGGGGGACCCAGTACTTC,CASGLGGGGTQYF
TRBJ1-3,-,-,16,TRBV5-1,TGCGCCAGCAGCTTTAACGGGGCAAGCTCTGGAAACACCATATATTTT,CASSFNGASSGNTIYF
TRBJ2-5,TRBD1,few,13,TRBV29-1,TGCAGCGTCGGGACAGGTTTGAGGGAGACCCAGTACTTC,CSVGTGLRETQYF
TRBJ2-5,TRBD2,-,16,TRBV24-1,TGTGCCACCAGTGACTTTAGCGGGGGGCTCCAAGAGACCCAGTACTTC,CATSDFSGGLQETQYF
TRBJ2-1,-,few,15,TRBV27,TGTGCCAGCAGTTCCCCGCTCGACAGGCTCTATGAGCAGTTCTTC,CASSSPLDRLYEQFF
TRBJ1-2,-,-,14,TRBV9,TGTGCCAGCAGCGTCTCCGAGACGGTCTATGGCTACACCTTC,CASSVSETVYGYTF
TRBJ2-3,TRBD1,-,15,TRBV12-3/TRBV12-4,TGTGCCAGCAGTTTAGGACAGGGAGTGACAGATACGCAGTATTTT,CASSLGQGVTDTQYF
TRBJ1-4,TRBD1,-,14,TRBV11-2,TGTGCCAGCAGCTCCGACAGGGCGGATGAAAAACTGTTTTTT,CASSSDRADEKLFF
TRBJ2-1,-,-,13,TRBV19,TGTGCCAGTAGTATCGGATCAGGCAGTGAGCAGTTCTTC,CASSIGSGSEQFF
TRBJ2-3,TRBD2,many,19,TRBV20-1,TGCAGTGCTATAGGGACTAGCGGGGGGGCCCTACCAAGCACAGATACGCAGTATTTT,CSAIGTSGGALPSTDTQYF
TRBJ2-3,TRBD2,few,17,TRBV5-1,TGCGCCAGCAGCTTGTATCCTAGCGGGGATGCGGCGGATACGCAGTATTTT,CASSLYPSGDAADTQYF
TRBJ2-1,-,-,14,TRBV7-6,TGTGCCAGCAGCCCTAGGTGGTCCTACAATGAGCAGTTCTTC,CASSPRWSYNEQFF
TRBJ1-2,-,-,13,TRBV7-2,TGTGCCAGCAGCTTAGGGGAGGCCTATGGCTACACCTTC,CASSLGEAYGYTF